Below, 16 T cell receptor beta chains from the same sample are listed, as sequenced in a study of blood T cell repertoires in COVID-19. Generated by immunoSEQ multiplex PCR, the TCRdb table keeps only in-frame clones and is missing some. The table records roughly 90,000 clones, approximately 86% of them present only once. The material sequenced was peripheral blood. The source of these receptors is a woman of 80 years or more with COVID-19, enrolled during active disease.

This rearrangement joins TRBV7-9 to TRBJ2-1; D remains ambiguous. CDR3 size: 11 residues. The V end lost 2 bases, the J end lost 9 bases, and 5 bases lay between the germline ends. Germline values: CDR1 SEHNR, CDR2 FQNEAQ (reference sequence). The CDR3 loop is CASSLSREQFF. CDR3 DNA: TGTGCCAGCAGCTTATCTCGTGAGCAGTTCTTC.

The chain employs TRBV2 and TRBJ1-4, with 9 nucleotides matching TRBD1. The CDR3 runs to 15 residues. Germline CDR1 is SNHLY and CDR2 is FYNNEI. V shed 4 bases and J 6 bases; nucleotides not matched to a gene: 6. In nucleotides, the CDR3 is TGTGCCAGCAGTGGGGGGAGGGACAGGGATGAAAAACTGTTTTTT. Translation: CASSGGRDRDEKLFF.

This rearrangement joins TRBV4-2 to TRBJ2-3, with a weak D call TRBD1 (5 bases). The CDR3 runs 15 residues. Trimming took 0 bases from V and 2 from J, leaving 9 bases between them. The germline V gene has CDR1 LGHNA and CDR2 YNFKEQ. CDR3: CASSQEDKTTDTQYF. CDR3 coding DNA: TGTGCCAGCAGCCAAGAGGACAAGACCACAGATACGCAGTATTTT.

The chain employs TRBV9 and TRBJ2-5; 10 bases line up with TRBD2. The CDR3 is 15 amino acids. The germline V gene encodes CDR1 SGDLS and CDR2 YYNGEE. The junction had 11 bases not matched to a gene; V was cut back by 7 bases and J by 5 bases. As DNA, the CDR3 is TGTGCCAGCCGTCGGAGCGGGGGGGCGTGGGAGACCCAGTACTTC. The encoded protein is CASRRSGGAWETQYF.

The gene calls are TRBV5-1 and TRBJ2-3, with a tentative D call TRBD1 (6 bases). The V gene lost 0 bases and the J gene lost 4 bases, with 9 bases spanning the gap. Germline V gene data show CDR1 as SGHRS and CDR2 as YFSETQ. This CDR3 has 14 amino acids. In DNA, the CDR3 is TGCGCCAGCAGCTTGGTCAGGGGAGCAGATACGCAGTATTTT. Its protein product is CASSLVRGADTQYF. The full variable domain, rest sourced from reference TRBV5-1 and TRBJ2-3, is KAGVTQTPRYLIKTRGQQVTLSCSPISGHRSVSWYQQTPGQGLQFLFEYFSETQRNKGNFPGRFSGRQFSNSRSEMNVSTLELGDSALYLCASSLVRGADTQYFGPGTRLTVL.

Details on this clone: Other DNA sequences in the sample encode the same CDR3. The chain links TRBV9 to TRBJ2-1, with unresolved D. V lost 0 bases and J lost 6, with 7 bases in between. The germline gives CDR1 SGDLS, CDR2 YYNGEE. The CDR3 is made up of 13 amino acids. The CDR3, as DNA: TGTGCCAGCAGCGTAGGCGGAATCAATGAGCAGTTCTTC. It encodes CASSVGGINEQFF.

This chain joins TRBV7-9 and TRBJ2-1; 10 bases agree with TRBD2. The CDR3 is made up of 15 amino acids. Germline assignment: CDR1 SEHNR and CDR2 FQNEAQ (reference sequence). Trimming cost V 5 bases and J 0 bases; bases outside gene matches: 1. The CDR3 sequence: CASSPSGSSYNEQFF. The DNA of the CDR3 is TGTGCCAGCAGCCCTAGCGGGAGCTCCTACAATGAGCAGTTCTTC.

This clone appeared once. At one end the junction does not follow the germline gene, possibly because of a read error. V and J are TRBV19 and TRBJ1-2; tentatively, D is TRBD1 (6 bases). The CDR3 runs 15 residues. In germline, CDR1 is LNHDA, CDR2 SQIVND (reference sequence). The CDR3 region is CASSGPDSLLMDRSF. The CDR3 DNA reads TGTGCCAGTAGTGGCCCGGACAGCCTACTTATGGATCGTTCCTTC.

This chain joins TRBV12-3 or TRBV12-4 and TRBJ1-1; D is undetermined. The CDR3 has 13 amino acids. V was clipped by 6 bases and J by 4 bases, with 12 bases between them. The CDR3 protein is CASSLLWSTEAFF. CDR3 coding DNA: TGTGCCAGCAGCTTACTTTGGAGCACTGAAGCTTTCTTT.

This chain connects TRBV5-4 to TRBJ2-5; TRBD1 might be the D (6 bases). V was pared by 3 bases and J by 0 bases, with 9 bases between. Germline V gene lookup returns CDR1 SGHNT and CDR2 YYREEE (reference sequence). This CDR3 comprises 14 residues. This CDR3 is CASSSGQNQETQYF. The CDR3 DNA sequence: TGTGCCAGCAGCTCAGGACAGAACCAAGAGACCCAGTACTTC.

The CDR3 DNA reads as TGCGCCAGCAGCTTTCGATTCCCAGAGGACTCCTACAATGAGCAGTTCTTC. This gives the protein CASSFRFPEDSYNEQFF. The chain has TRBV5-1 and TRBJ2-1; D gene uncertain. This CDR3 is built from 17 residues. Deletions cut 2 bases from V and 0 bases from J, with 15 bases between. The germline V gene has CDR1 SGHRS and CDR2 YFSETQ.

The sample holds one count of this clone. This chain links TRBV4-3 with TRBJ2-1, with 11 bases that match TRBD2. CDR1 is LGHNA and CDR2 is YSLEER in the germline V gene. The J segment lost 10 bases and the V segment lost 4 bases, leaving 9 bases of the junction unmatched. The CDR3 totals 15 residues. The CDR3 bases are TGCGCCAGCAGCCTCATAGCGGGGGGGTCTGGGGAGCAGTTCTTC. Its translation: CASSLIAGGSGEQFF.

V is TRBV27 and J is TRBJ1-4, with 9 bases lining up with TRBD1. The CDR3 spans 15 residues. Germline V CDR1 and CDR2: MNHEY, SMNVEV (reference sequence). The J segment lost 7 bases and the V segment lost 5 bases, leaving 8 bases of the junction unmatched. CDR3 sequence: CASSPHRGLGEKLFF. The CDR3 region has the DNA TGTGCCAGCAGTCCGCACAGGGGGCTCGGTGAAAAACTGTTTTTT.

There are a few counts of this clone. The gene calls are TRBV7-3 and TRBJ2-2; 10 nucleotides match TRBD1. CDR3 length: 15 residues. Germline CDR1 and CDR2: SGHTA and FQGTGA. Losses at the gene ends were 5 bases for V and 5 bases for J; bases not matched to a gene: 5. The CDR3 loop reads CASSIGTGVTGELFF. In nucleotides, the CDR3 is TGTGCCAGCAGCATCGGGACAGGGGTAACCGGGGAGCTGTTTTTT.

This rearrangement joins TRBV6-5 to TRBJ1-5; D is undetermined. V shed 6 bases and J shed 2 bases, with 11 bases lying between them. Germline lookup yields CDR1 MNHEY and CDR2 SVGAGI. The CDR3 loop spans 14 amino acids. CDR3 sequence: CASRPIQGNQPQHF. For the CDR3, the DNA is TGTGCCAGCAGGCCCATCCAGGGCAATCAGCCCCAGCATTTT.

CDR3 DNA sequence: TGTGCCAGCAGCCCCATCAGCACCGGGGAGCTGTTTTTT. Translating gives CASSPISTGELFF. V is TRBV5-6 and J is TRBJ2-2, with D unclear. This CDR3 comprises 13 residues. V was clipped by 4 bases and J by 4 bases, with 8 bases between them. Germline CDR1 SGHDT, CDR2 YYEEEE.